These T cell receptor beta chains were read from a single sample in a study of beta chain features in type 1 diabetes. This table comes from immunoSEQ multiplex PCR, and its TCRdb copy is limited to in-frame clones, with some not included. The repertoire holds roughly 140,000 clones, with approximately 10% as singletons. The sequencing input was central memory CD4+ T cells from blood. The receptors shown here come from a man younger than 35 in good health. Both conserved end residues are part of each CDR3. D genes are given only for firm matches. Size is omitted from some rows. Given values are once, few, many or a class for expanded clones.

14	few	TRBV5-6	TRBJ2-7	TRBD1	TGTGCCAGCAGTCGGGACAGCCGATCCTACGAGCAGTACTTC	CASSRDSRSYEQYF
13	-	TRBV30	TRBJ1-5	TRBD1	TGTGCCTGGAGCAAGACAGGGGAACAGCCCCAGCATTTT	CAWSKTGEQPQHF
13	-	TRBV4-2	TRBJ1-2	TRBD1	TGTGCCAGCAGCCAAGAGGGACAGGCAACGTACACCTTC	CASSQEGQATYTF
13	few	TRBV7-9	TRBJ2-2	TRBD2	TGTGCCAGCAGCGGGAGGGATACCGGGGAGCTGTTTTTT	CASSGRDTGELFF
12	few	TRBV15	TRBJ1-2	-	TGTGCCACCAGCAGAGCCAGCTATGGCTACACCTTC	CATSRASYGYTF
14	-	TRBV14	TRBJ2-7	-	TGTGCCAGCAGCCAAAACAGGGAATTTGGCGAGCAGTACTTC	CASSQNREFGEQYF
15	few	TRBV5-1	TRBJ2-7	-	TGCGCCAGCAGCTTAATAGGGACGAGCCATCGAGAGCAGTACTTC	CASSLIGTSHREQYF
17	-	TRBV2	TRBJ2-3	TRBD2	TGTGCCAGCAACACCCCACCGACTAGCGGGAGCACAGATACGCAGTATTTT	CASNTPPTSGSTDTQYF
17	few	TRBV29-1	TRBJ2-4	-	TGCAGCGTTGTGGTATTCTCGGGACGGCAGCGAAAAAACATTCAGTACTTC	CSVVVFSGRQRKNIQYF
15	-	TRBV7-2	TRBJ2-7	TRBD1	TGTGCCAGCAGCGGAGCAGGACAGGGAGGATACGAGCAGTACTTC	CASSGAGQGGYEQYF
15	-	TRBV27	TRBJ2-1	-	TGTGCCAGCAGTTCCGTCCGGACCAATCACAATGAGCAGTTCTTC	CASSSVRTNHNEQFF
16	few	TRBV5-1	TRBJ1-6	TRBD1	TGCGCCAGCAGCTTGGAAGCGGGACAGGGCGGGGCACCCCTCCACTTT	CASSLEAGQGGAPLHF
14	-	TRBV7-2	TRBJ2-7	TRBD1	TGTGCCAGCAAAATGGACAGGACCTCCTACGAGCAGTACTTC	CASKMDRTSYEQYF